These T cell receptor beta chains were read from a single sample in a study of cytomegalovirus exposure and HLA in healthy donors. Method: immunoSEQ multiplex PCR; TCRdb's copy keeps in-frame clones and lacks some. The sample gives around 130,000 clones, approximately 80% of which show up once; 3% is in the top ten. Sample: PBMCs. Source of these receptors: a woman aged 18-29 years in good health and CMV-seropositive. Both conserved end residues are part of each CDR3. D genes are given only for firm matches. Size values are once, few and many counts, or a class for expanded clones, and some rows have none.

clone size: .; V gene: TRBV7-9; J gene: TRBJ2-3; D gene: TRBD1; CDR3 protein: CASSGQGMSTDTQYF; CDR3 DNA: TGTGCCAGCAGCGGACAGGGGATGAGCACAGATACGCAGTATTTT
clone size: .; V gene: TRBV7-6; J gene: TRBJ1-5; D gene: .; CDR3 protein: CASSLAFGGGGSNQPQHF; CDR3 DNA: TGTGCCAGCAGCTTAGCGTTCGGGGGAGGGGGTAGCAATCAGCCCCAGCATTTT
clone size: .; V gene: TRBV20-1; J gene: TRBJ2-3; D gene: .; CDR3 protein: CSIAYSDTQYF; CDR3 DNA: TGCAGTATAGCCTATTCAGATACGCAGTATTTT
clone size: .; V gene: TRBV11-2; J gene: TRBJ2-7; D gene: TRBD2; CDR3 protein: CASSFGGAPYEQYF; CDR3 DNA: TGTGCCAGCAGCTTCGGGGGGGCCCCCTACGAGCAGTACTTC
clone size: .; V gene: TRBV7-2; J gene: TRBJ2-3; D gene: .; CDR3 protein: CASSLAATSSGDTQYF; CDR3 DNA: TGTGCCAGCAGCTTAGCGGCAACTTCTTCGGGAGATACGCAGTATTTT
clone size: .; V gene: TRBV11-3; J gene: TRBJ2-1; D gene: TRBD2; CDR3 protein: CASSLEGTSGSNEQFF; CDR3 DNA: TGTGCCAGCAGCTTAGAGGGGACTAGTGGTAGCAATGAGCAGTTCTTC
clone size: .; V gene: TRBV10-3; J gene: TRBJ1-1; D gene: .; CDR3 protein: CAISEGQKNTEAFF; CDR3 DNA: TGTGCCATCAGTGAGGGACAGAAGAACACTGAAGCTTTCTTT
clone size: .; V gene: TRBV9; J gene: TRBJ2-7; D gene: .; CDR3 protein: CASSVAPSVGYEQYF; CDR3 DNA: TGTGCCAGCAGCGTAGCTCCTAGCGTGGGGTACGAGCAGTACTTC
clone size: few; V gene: TRBV6-6; J gene: TRBJ1-1; D gene: TRBD1; CDR3 protein: CASRMWTGENEAFF; CDR3 DNA: TGTGCCAGCAGAATGTGGACAGGGGAAAATGAAGCTTTCTTT
clone size: .; V gene: TRBV7-8; J gene: TRBJ2-2; D gene: TRBD2; CDR3 protein: CASSLIAGGPTYTGELFF; CDR3 DNA: TGTGCCAGCAGCCTTATAGCGGGGGGGCCGACTTACACCGGGGAGCTGTTTTTT
clone size: .; V gene: TRBV6-1; J gene: TRBJ1-1; D gene: .; CDR3 protein: CASSFGTAAFF; CDR3 DNA: TGTGCCAGCAGTTTCGGGACTGCAGCTTTCTTT
clone size: .; V gene: TRBV18; J gene: TRBJ1-4; D gene: TRBD1; CDR3 protein: CASSPPNRGNRANEKLFF; CDR3 DNA: TGTGCCAGCTCACCACCGAACAGGGGTAATAGGGCTAATGAAAAACTGTTTTTT
clone size: few; V gene: TRBV11-2; J gene: TRBJ1-5; D gene: .; CDR3 protein: CASSRDYYSNQPQHF; CDR3 DNA: TGTGCCAGCAGCCGGGACTATTATAGCAATCAGCCCCAGCATTTT
clone size: .; V gene: TRBV19; J gene: TRBJ2-3; D gene: TRBD2; CDR3 protein: CASSTQGLAGGADTQYF; CDR3 DNA: TGTGCCAGTAGTACCCAGGGACTAGCGGGGGGGGCAGATACGCAGTATTTT
clone size: .; V gene: TRBV27; J gene: TRBJ1-1; D gene: .; CDR3 protein: CASSSGGLATEAFF; CDR3 DNA: TGTGCCAGCAGTTCGGGAGGGCTTGCCACTGAAGCTTTCTTT
clone size: .; V gene: TRBV2; J gene: TRBJ2-1; D gene: .; CDR3 protein: CASSDERGSSYNEQFF; CDR3 DNA: TGTGCCAGCAGTGATGAGAGGGGGAGCTCCTACAATGAGCAGTTCTTC
clone size: .; V gene: TRBV27; J gene: TRBJ2-1; D gene: .; CDR3 protein: CASSPGTYNEQFF; CDR3 DNA: TGTGCCAGCTCCCCGGGGACCTACAATGAGCAGTTCTTC
clone size: few; V gene: TRBV4-1; J gene: TRBJ2-7; D gene: .; CDR3 protein: CASSPVGVYEQYF; CDR3 DNA: TGCGCCAGCAGCCCAGTCGGGGTCTACGAGCAGTACTTC
clone size: .; V gene: TRBV25-1; J gene: TRBJ1-5; D gene: TRBD1; CDR3 protein: CASSPPGQGGQPQHF; CDR3 DNA: TGTGCCAGCAGTCCCCCGGGACAGGGGGGACAGCCCCAGCATTTT
clone size: .; V gene: TRBV27; J gene: TRBJ2-5; D gene: TRBD2; CDR3 protein: CASSLLTGGSGETQYF; CDR3 DNA: TGTGCCAGCAGTCTACTGACCGGGGGGTCCGGGGAGACCCAGTACTTC
clone size: .; V gene: TRBV4-2; J gene: TRBJ2-7; D gene: .; CDR3 protein: CASSQELAYYEQYF; CDR3 DNA: TGTGCCAGCAGCCAAGAACTAGCCTACTACGAGCAGTACTTC
clone size: once; V gene: TRBV5-1; J gene: TRBJ2-3; D gene: TRBD2; CDR3 protein: CATRGGAGDTQYF; CDR3 DNA: TGCGCCACTCGCGGGGGGGCGGGAGATACGCAGTATTTT
clone size: .; V gene: TRBV9; J gene: TRBJ2-1; D gene: TRBD2; CDR3 protein: CASSVFAGGYNEQFF; CDR3 DNA: TGTGCCAGCAGCGTTTTTGCGGGGGGGTACAATGAGCAGTTCTTC
clone size: .; V gene: TRBV30; J gene: TRBJ2-7; D gene: .; CDR3 protein: CAWGQDNYEQYF; CDR3 DNA: TGTGCCTGGGGTCAGGATAATTACGAGCAGTACTTC
clone size: once; V gene: TRBV14; J gene: TRBJ1-6; D gene: .; CDR3 protein: CASSPLAGWHSPLHF; CDR3 DNA: TGTGCCAGCAGCCCCCTGGCAGGGTGGCATTCACCCCTCCACTTT
clone size: .; V gene: TRBV6-5; J gene: TRBJ2-7; D gene: TRBD1; CDR3 protein: CASSYGTGEQYF; CDR3 DNA: TGTGCCAGCAGTTACGGGACAGGGGAGCAGTACTTC
clone size: .; V gene: TRBV5-1; J gene: TRBJ2-7; D gene: .; CDR3 protein: CASSLAGRDYEQYF; CDR3 DNA: TGCGCCAGCAGCTTGGCCGGACGGGATTACGAGCAGTACTTC
clone size: few; V gene: TRBV5-1; J gene: TRBJ1-4; D gene: .; CDR3 protein: CASSLDTHNEKLFF; CDR3 DNA: TGCGCCAGCAGCTTAGACACCCATAATGAAAAACTGTTTTTT
clone size: .; V gene: TRBV25-1; J gene: TRBJ2-3; D gene: TRBD1; CDR3 protein: CAVTPRQGGGDTQYF; CDR3 DNA: TGTGCCGTCACCCCCCGACAGGGGGGGGGAGATACGCAGTATTTT
clone size: .; V gene: TRBV29-1; J gene: TRBJ2-1; D gene: .; CDR3 protein: CSVEGRGPYNEQFF; CDR3 DNA: TGCAGCGTTGAGGGGCGGGGACCGTACAATGAGCAGTTCTTC
clone size: few; V gene: TRBV7-9; J gene: TRBJ2-3; D gene: TRBD2; CDR3 protein: CASSLVYSGDADTQYF; CDR3 DNA: TGTGCCAGCAGCTTAGTGTATAGCGGGGACGCAGATACGCAGTATTTT
clone size: .; V gene: TRBV9; J gene: TRBJ2-2; D gene: .; CDR3 protein: CASQKAVAGELFF; CDR3 DNA: TGTGCCAGCCAAAAAGCCGTGGCCGGGGAGCTGTTTTTT
clone size: .; V gene: TRBV7-9; J gene: TRBJ2-7; D gene: TRBD2; CDR3 protein: CASSSYGSLAGDYEQYF; CDR3 DNA: TGTGCCAGCAGCTCGTACGGATCACTAGCGGGGGACTACGAGCAGTACTTC
clone size: .; V gene: TRBV6-4; J gene: TRBJ2-1; D gene: .; CDR3 protein: CASSDVAGQYNEQFF; CDR3 DNA: TGTGCCAGCAGTGACGTGGCAGGGCAGTACAATGAGCAGTTCTTC
clone size: .; V gene: TRBV6-1; J gene: TRBJ1-2; D gene: .; CDR3 protein: CATEKGEANYGYTF; CDR3 DNA: TGTGCCACTGAGAAGGGGGAAGCTAACTATGGCTACACCTTC
clone size: .; V gene: TRBV7-2; J gene: TRBJ2-3; D gene: TRBD2; CDR3 protein: CASSRGTSGASDTQYF; CDR3 DNA: TGTGCCAGCAGCCGGGGGACTAGCGGGGCCTCAGATACGCAGTATTTT
clone size: .; V gene: TRBV28; J gene: TRBJ1-1; D gene: .; CDR3 protein: CASSSKNTEAFF; CDR3 DNA: TGTGCCAGCAGTTCCAAGAACACTGAAGCTTTCTTT
clone size: .; V gene: TRBV6-5; J gene: TRBJ1-2; D gene: TRBD1; CDR3 protein: CASSFGQGVPYTF; CDR3 DNA: TGTGCCAGCAGTTTTGGACAGGGGGTCCCCTACACCTTC
clone size: .; V gene: TRBV19; J gene: TRBJ2-7; D gene: TRBD1; CDR3 protein: CASSNLPQTGDEQYF; CDR3 DNA: TGTGCCAGTAGTAACCTCCCTCAGACAGGGGACGAGCAGTACTTC
clone size: .; V gene: TRBV6-5; J gene: TRBJ2-7; D gene: .; CDR3 protein: CASSGEKRVLEQYF; CDR3 DNA: TGTGCCAGCAGCGGGGAGAAACGGGTGCTCGAGCAGTACTTC
clone size: .; V gene: TRBV2; J gene: TRBJ1-1; D gene: .; CDR3 protein: CASGGQMNTEAFF; CDR3 DNA: TGTGCCAGCGGCGGACAGATGAACACTGAAGCTTTCTTT
clone size: .; V gene: TRBV6-1; J gene: TRBJ1-4; D gene: .; CDR3 protein: CASSADSLELWDEKLFF; CDR3 DNA: TGTGCCAGCAGTGCGGACAGTCTTGAGTTGTGGGATGAAAAACTGTTTTTT
clone size: .; V gene: TRBV10-1; J gene: TRBJ2-1; D gene: TRBD1; CDR3 protein: CASKAGTGSYNEQFF; CDR3 DNA: TGCGCCAGCAAGGCAGGGACAGGGTCCTACAATGAGCAGTTCTTC
clone size: .; V gene: TRBV2; J gene: TRBJ1-1; D gene: .; CDR3 protein: CASSIDSSTEAFF; CDR3 DNA: TGTGCCAGCAGTATCGACAGTTCCACTGAAGCTTTCTTT
clone size: .; V gene: TRBV2; J gene: TRBJ2-7; D gene: .; CDR3 protein: CASSEADFHEQYF; CDR3 DNA: TGTGCCAGCAGTGAGGCCGATTTCCACGAGCAGTACTTC
clone size: .; V gene: TRBV9; J gene: TRBJ2-1; D gene: TRBD2; CDR3 protein: CASSVSPRGGNNEQFF; CDR3 DNA: TGTGCCAGCAGCGTAAGTCCGCGGGGGGGAAACAATGAGCAGTTCTTC